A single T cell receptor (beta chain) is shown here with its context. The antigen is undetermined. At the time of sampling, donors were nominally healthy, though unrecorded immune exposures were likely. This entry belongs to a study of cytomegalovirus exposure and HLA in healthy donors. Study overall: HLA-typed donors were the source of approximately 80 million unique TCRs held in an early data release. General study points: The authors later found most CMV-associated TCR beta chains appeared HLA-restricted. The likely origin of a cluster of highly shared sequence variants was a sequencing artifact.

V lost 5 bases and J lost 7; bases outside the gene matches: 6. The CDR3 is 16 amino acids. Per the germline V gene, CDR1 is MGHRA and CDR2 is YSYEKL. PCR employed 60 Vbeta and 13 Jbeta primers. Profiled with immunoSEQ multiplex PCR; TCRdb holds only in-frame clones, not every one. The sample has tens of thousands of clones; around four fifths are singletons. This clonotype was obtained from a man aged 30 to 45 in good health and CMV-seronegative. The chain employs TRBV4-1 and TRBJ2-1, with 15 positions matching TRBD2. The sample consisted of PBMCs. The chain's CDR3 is CASSFPGTSGRNEQFF. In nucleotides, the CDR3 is TGCGCCAGCAGCTTCCCCGGGACTAGCGGGAGGAATGAGCAGTTCTTC.